This T cell receptor (beta chain) was sequenced for a study of control samples from healthy donors and cancer patients. Data came from immunoSEQ multiplex PCR; TCRdb stores just in-frame clones and leaves some out. The sample records about 150,000 clones, about 95% being singletons. Sequencing was carried out using PBMCs. This receptor was taken from a man between 60 and 75 years old with colorectal cancer.

Written as DNA, the CDR3 is TGTGCTAGTGGTCCCAACGGACTAGCGGGGGGACATGAGCAGTTCTTC. Translation: CASGPNGLAGGHEQFF. The chain uses TRBV12-5 and TRBJ2-1; 14 nucleotides match TRBD2. V gave up 5 bases and J gave up 8 bases; unmatched junction bases: 8. The CDR3 sequence is 16 residues long. Germline-derived CDR1 and CDR2 are LGHNT and FRNRAP.